These T cell receptor beta chains were read from a single sample in a study of blood T cell repertoires in COVID-19. TCRdb keeps only in-frame clones here, not all; method: immunoSEQ multiplex PCR. The data show fewer than 200,000 clones, roughly four fifths seen once. The sample taken for sequencing was peripheral blood. These receptor sequences come from a woman in her sixties or seventies with COVID-19, enrolled during active disease. CDR3s include the opening cysteine and the closing phenylalanine or tryptophan. The order of the fields is clone size, D gene, V gene, J gene, CDR3 DNA, CDR3 protein. D genes are given only for firm matches. Some rows have no size entry. The others give once, few or many, or a class for an expanded clone.

NA,NA,TRBV7-9,TRBJ2-3,TGTGCCAGCAGATGGCAGGGGGGAGATACGCAGTATTTT,CASRWQGGDTQYF
NA,NA,TRBV5-5,TRBJ1-5,TGTGCCAGCAGCTTAGCAGGCGGGGGCAATCAGCCCCAGCATTTT,CASSLAGGGNQPQHF
NA,TRBD2,TRBV30,TRBJ2-5,TGTGCCTGGAGTGGGGGACTAGCTTCCTCCGGGCGGGGGACCCAGTACTTC,CAWSGGLASSGRGTQYF
NA,NA,TRBV28,TRBJ2-7,TGTGCCAGCAGTTTATCCCCCAGAAACGAGCAGTACTTC,CASSLSPRNEQYF
few,TRBD2,TRBV2,TRBJ2-7,TGTGCCAGCACCTTGGAGATGCTAGCGGGAGGTAACGAGCAGTACTTC,CASTLEMLAGGNEQYF
once,NA,TRBV14,TRBJ1-1,TGTGCCAGCTCCCCACCCGCCCGGTGGAGCACTGAAGCTTTCTTT,CASSPPARWSTEAFF
NA,TRBD1,TRBV5-8,TRBJ2-1,TGTGCCAGCAGCTTGGTGGACAGGGAGGATGAGCAGTTCTTC,CASSLVDREDEQFF
NA,NA,TRBV21-1,TRBJ2-4,TGTGCCAGCATCCAAGGGACTAGCGGGAGGACTGATAACATTCAGTACTTC,CASIQGTSGRTDNIQYF
NA,NA,TRBV28,TRBJ2-3,TGTGCCAGCAGTTCCCCGGGAGCGCCCATCACAGATACGCAGTATTTT,CASSSPGAPITDTQYF
few,NA,TRBV15,TRBJ2-3,TGTGCCACCAGCAGACAGGGGAGACAGGCAGATACGCAGTATTTT,CATSRQGRQADTQYF
NA,NA,TRBV10-1,TRBJ1-3,TGCGCCAGCAGTGAGTCCTGGACTGATTCTGGAAACACCATATATTTT,CASSESWTDSGNTIYF
NA,NA,TRBV18,TRBJ2-2,TGTGCCAGCTCACGAGTGGTAACAGGCCGGAACACCGGGGAGCTGTTTTTT,CASSRVVTGRNTGELFF
NA,TRBD2,TRBV5-1,TRBJ2-1,TGCGCCAGCAGTCCGGAGGGCGGGAGGGTCAATGAGCAGTTCTTC,CASSPEGGRVNEQFF
NA,TRBD1,TRBV6-4,TRBJ1-3,TGTGCCAGCAGTGGCCAGACAGGGGTAAAGTTT,CASSGQTGVKF
NA,TRBD1,TRBV6-1,TRBJ2-3,TGTGCCAGCAGTGACAGGGGGCGCGGCACAGATACGCAGTATTTT,CASSDRGRGTDTQYF
NA,NA,TRBV9,TRBJ1-6,TGTGCCAGCAGCGCCCAGGGTATCGGTTCACCCCTCCACTTT,CASSAQGIGSPLHF
NA,NA,TRBV28,TRBJ1-2,TGTGCCAGCTCCGGGGGCTATGGCTACACCTTC,CASSGGYGYTF
NA,TRBD2,TRBV7-9,TRBJ2-2,TGTGCCAGCAGACAAAGCGGGAGTAGATCCACCGGGGAGCTGTTTTTT,CASRQSGSRSTGELFF
NA,NA,TRBV6-5,TRBJ2-7,TGTGCCAGCAGCCGACGGACGGAGGGGGCCGAGCAGTACTTC,CASSRRTEGAEQYF
NA,NA,TRBV11-2,TRBJ2-2,TGTGCCAGCAGCTCCAGGACAAGTGACACCGGGGAGCTGTTTTTT,CASSSRTSDTGELFF
once,NA,TRBV30,TRBJ1-6,TGTGCCTGGAGTGTACCATCACCGAGCTCCTATAATTCACCCCTCCACTTT,CAWSVPSPSSYNSPLHF
NA,TRBD2,TRBV27,TRBJ2-7,TGTGCCAGCAGTTTTCGAACTAGCGGGAGGGACTCCTACGAGCAGTACTTC,CASSFRTSGRDSYEQYF
NA,TRBD1,TRBV6-2/TRBV6-3,TRBJ1-2,TGTGCCAGCAGTCCGACAGGGATCTATGGCTACACCTTC,CASSPTGIYGYTF
NA,TRBD1,TRBV10-3,TRBJ1-5,TGTGCCATCTCCGAGAGCAGGGGGAATCAGCCCCAGCATTTT,CAISESRGNQPQHF
NA,NA,TRBV29-1,TRBJ1-1,TGCAGCGTGCAAGTGGCGAGGACTGAAGCTTTCTTT,CSVQVARTEAFF
NA,NA,TRBV9,TRBJ1-4,TGTGCCAGCAGCGTAGATCCCGGGGGGCCTCCTAATGAAAAACTGTTTTTT,CASSVDPGGPPNEKLFF
NA,TRBD2,TRBV6-5,TRBJ2-7,TGTGCCAGCAGGGGTAGCGGGATAGGAGTCTACGAGCAGTACTTC,CASRGSGIGVYEQYF
NA,TRBD1,TRBV28,TRBJ1-5,TGTGCCAGCAGTTTATCCCAGGGGGCCAAACAGCCCCAGCATTTT,CASSLSQGAKQPQHF
NA,NA,TRBV28,TRBJ2-1,TGTGCCAGCAGCTCAATCCGGGGACTCGGTGAGCAGTTCTTC,CASSSIRGLGEQFF
NA,NA,TRBV19,TRBJ2-5,TGTGCCAGTAGTATTCTCACGGGGGAGACCCAGTACTTC,CASSILTGETQYF
NA,TRBD2,TRBV7-3,TRBJ2-7,TGTGCCAGCAGCCAAACCGGGACTAGCGGGATCTACGAGCAGTACTTC,CASSQTGTSGIYEQYF
NA,TRBD2,TRBV10-3,TRBJ2-7,TGTGCCACAGGGACTAGCGGGAATTCCTACGAGCAGTACTTC,CATGTSGNSYEQYF
NA,NA,TRBV19,TRBJ2-2,TGTGCCAGTCACACTAGCAACCCCACCGGGGAGCTGTTTTTT,CASHTSNPTGELFF
NA,NA,TRBV9,TRBJ1-3,TGTGCCAGCAGCGCCGTGATGGGGGGACCTGGAAACACCATATATTTT,CASSAVMGGPGNTIYF
NA,TRBD1,TRBV11-3,TRBJ2-1,TGTGCCAGCAGCCCCGGACAGGGGGATGAGCAGTTCTTC,CASSPGQGDEQFF
once,TRBD2,TRBV29-1,TRBJ2-1,TGCAGCGTCGCCTCCGGGACTAGCGGGAGCTATGAGCAGTTCTTC,CSVASGTSGSYEQFF
once,NA,TRBV24-1,TRBJ2-5,TGTGCCACCAGTGAGTTGAAGGGGGGGGCGGAAGAGACCCAGTACTTC,CATSELKGGAEETQYF
NA,NA,TRBV7-9,TRBJ2-2,TGTGCCAGCAGCACCGGACAGGGAGGGGTGACCAGGGAGCTGTTTTTT,CASSTGQGGVTRELFF